Each of the 30 T cell receptor beta chains below was sequenced from the same sample in a study of high-grade serous ovarian cancer treatment subgroups. Libraries were prepared by immunoSEQ multiplex PCR; TCRdb keeps only in-frame clonotypes and omits some of them. The sample records more than 8,000 clones, about 75% being singletons. The tumor samples were collected prior to definitive surgery or chemotherapy. The sequencing sample was made of tumor tissue. The receptors stem from a human donor with high-grade serous ovarian cancer.

The gene calls are TRBV9 and TRBJ2-2, with D possibly TRBD1 on 5 matching bases. Germline CDR1 is SGDLS and CDR2 is YYNGEE. The ends were cut back, 7 bases at V and 1 base at J, with 11 bases in the middle. The CDR3 runs to 14 residues. CDR3 region: CASRQGQNTGELFF. CDR3 DNA sequence: TGTGCCAGCCGTCAAGGACAGAACACCGGGGAGCTGTTTTTT.

Notes on this clone: One junction end does not reproduce the germline sequence, and a read error may be involved. The V gene is TRBV5-1, the J gene TRBJ2-7; D is unclear. Per germline, CDR1 SGHRS and CDR2 YFSETQ. The CDR3 is 12 residues long. The CDR3: CASSSTAVEQYF. The CDR3 DNA reads as TGTGCCAGCAGCTCGACCGCAGTCGAGCAGTACTTC. The variable domain in full, with the rest retrieved from reference TRBV5-1 and TRBJ2-7, is KAGVTQTPRYLIKTRGQQVTLSCSPISGHRSVSWYQQTPGQGLQFLFEYFSETQRNKGNFPGRFSGRQFSNSRSEMNVSTLELGDSALYLCASSSTAVEQYFGPGTRLTVT.

The V gene is TRBV12-5, the J gene TRBJ2-3; TRBD1 matches at 7 bases. The V segment lost 5 bases and the J segment 0 bases; nucleotides outside the gene matches: 2. The CDR3 covers 14 residues. Germline V gives CDR1 LGHNT, CDR2 FRNRAP. The CDR3 is CASGPDRSTDTQYF. The CDR3 DNA reads as TGTGCTAGTGGTCCGGACAGGAGCACAGATACGCAGTATTTT.

The chain employs TRBV6-1 and TRBJ1-2; 7 bases align to TRBD1. V lost 8 bases and J lost 2; bases outside the gene matches: 5. Germline values: CDR1 MNHNS, CDR2 SASEGT. This CDR3 has 13 residues. Written as DNA, the CDR3 is TGTGCCAGCTCCGCGGGACAGAACTATGGCTACACCTTC. Protein sequence: CASSAGQNYGYTF.

V usage is TRBV6-1 and J usage is TRBJ2-7; 10 nucleotides match TRBD1. CDR1 and CDR2 (germline): MNHNS, SASEGT. CDR3 size: 13 residues. The trim removed 8 bases at V and 7 bases at J, leaving 8 bases unmatched. CDR3 amino acids: CASSRDRGWEQYF. The CDR3 nucleotides read TGTGCCAGCTCCCGGGACAGGGGTTGGGAGCAGTACTTC.

This rearrangement joins TRBV5-1 to TRBJ1-4; TRBD1 matches 10 bases. This CDR3 spans 17 amino acids. Germline CDR1 is SGHRS and CDR2 is YFSETQ. The V and J ends lost 3 bases and 4 bases, in that order; junction bases with no gene match: 9. The CDR3, as DNA: TGCGCCAGCAGCTGGACACCTTGGACAGGGGGTAATGAAAAACTGTTTTTT. Translating gives CASSWTPWTGGNEKLFF.

The chain employs TRBV19 and TRBJ2-1, with D perhaps matching TRBD2 (6 bases). The germline V gene has CDR1 LNHDA and CDR2 SQIVND (reference sequence). This CDR3 has 13 residues. Trimming left V 3 bases short and J 3 bases short, with 6 bases between. The CDR3 DNA reads as TGTGCCAGTAGTATGGGGGGCTACAATGAGCAGTTCTTC. Translated: CASSMGGYNEQFF.

This chain links TRBV29-1 with TRBJ1-4; D might be TRBD1 (6 bases). Germline-derived CDR1 and CDR2 are SQVTM and ANQGSEA. The CDR3 has 16 amino acids. Trimming shortened V by 5 bases and J by 0 bases, and 16 bases separated the two germline ends. The CDR3 coding sequence is TGCAGCGTTCTAGGGGACAACTTATCAACTAATGAAAAACTGTTTTTT. It is translated as CSVLGDNLSTNEKLFF.

This chain joins TRBV4-1 and TRBJ2-7; D unresolved. Trimming cost V 1 base and J 1 base, with 11 bases left between them. The length of the CDR3 is 15 residues. From germline, CDR1 is MGHRA and CDR2 YSYEKL. CDR3 nucleotides: TGCGCCAGCAGCCAAGGGCCGAACCTGTCCTACGAGCAGTACTTC. Translating gives CASSQGPNLSYEQYF.

The chain is built from TRBV4-2 and TRBJ2-5; D is unresolved. Germline CDR1 is LGHNA and CDR2 is YNFKEQ. V was cut by 0 bases and J by 5 bases, with 10 bases left in between. This CDR3 has 14 residues. The CDR3 is CASSQDYPRETQYF. In DNA, the CDR3 is TGTGCCAGCAGCCAAGATTACCCGAGGGAGACCCAGTACTTC.

V usage is TRBV5-1 and J usage is TRBJ2-5; D perhaps matches TRBD2 (5 bases). The germline CDR1 and CDR2 sequences are SGHRS and YFSETQ. Trimming took 1 base from V and 5 from J, leaving 12 bases between them. The CDR3 contains 14 residues. The DNA of the CDR3 is TGCGCCAGCAGCTTGCTATTGCGCGGGGAGACCCAGTACTTC. This translates into CASSLLLRGETQYF.

The gene calls are TRBV7-9 and TRBJ1-6; D might be TRBD1 (6 bases). Looked up from germline, CDR1 is SEHNR and CDR2 is FQNEAQ (reference sequence). The germline V and J ends were trimmed by 1 base and 5 bases, with 12 bases remaining between them. This CDR3 has 16 amino acids. The CDR3 DNA sequence: TGTGCCAGCAGCTTAGGGGGCAGGGGTAATAATTCACCCCTCCACTTT. It codes for CASSLGGRGNNSPLHF. Filled out from reference TRBV7-9 and TRBJ1-6, the complete variable domain reads DTGVSQNPRHKITKRGQNVTFRCDPISEHNRLYWYRQTLGQGPEFLTYFQNEAQLEKSRLLSDRFSAERPKGSFSTLEIQRTEQGDSAMYLCASSLGGRGNNSPLHFGNGTRLTVT.

This sequence joins TRBV9 and TRBJ2-1; perhaps TRBD2 as D (6 bases). Germline loops: CDR1 SGDLS, CDR2 YYNGEE. The germline V and J ends were trimmed by 3 bases and 1 base, with 17 bases remaining between them. The CDR3 length is 17 residues. The CDR3 coding sequence is TGTGCCAGCAGCGGAACCTCGGCGGAGGGGTCCTACAATGAGCAGTTCTTC. Translation gives CASSGTSAEGSYNEQFF.

The chain joins TRBV19 to TRBJ2-7; no clear D. The CDR3 contains 14 residues. Germline CDR1 and CDR2: LNHDA and SQIVND (reference sequence). The germline V and J ends were trimmed by 4 bases and 1 base, with 11 bases remaining between them. In DNA, the CDR3 is TGTGCCAGTAGTACTAACACGGCGTCCTACGAGCAGTACTTC. Its protein product is CASSTNTASYEQYF. Combining the CDR3 with reference TRBV19 and TRBJ2-7 gives the whole variable domain DGGITQSPKYLFRKEGQNVTLSCEQNLNHDAMYWYRQDPGQGLRLIYYSQIVNDFQKGDIAEGYSVSREKKESFPLTVTSAQKNPTAFYLCASSTNTASYEQYFGPGTRLTVT.

This clone was seen only once. The J gene is TRBJ1-2, the V gene TRBV5-1; unclear D gene. V lost 2 bases and J lost 6, with 11 bases in between. The CDR3 runs to 13 residues. The germline CDR1 and CDR2 sequences are SGHRS and YFSETQ. In DNA form, the CDR3 reads TGCGCCAGCAGCTTAACCCTATCGGATGGCTACACCTTC. It codes for CASSLTLSDGYTF.

The chain couples TRBV19 to TRBJ1-1; possible D gene TRBD1, 5 bases. V was shortened by 3 bases and J by 8 bases, with 13 bases between the two germline ends. Germline assignment: CDR1 LNHDA and CDR2 SQIVND (reference sequence). This CDR3 has 13 residues. The CDR3 loop is CASSMLDRPEAFF. In DNA form, the CDR3 reads TGTGCCAGTAGTATGTTAGACAGACCCGAAGCTTTCTTT.

The CDR3 DNA is TGTGCCAGCAGCTCTCGGTGGGGGGAGTATCAGCCCCAGCATTTT. Translation gives CASSSRWGEYQPQHF. J is TRBJ1-5 and V is TRBV5-5; D possibly corresponds to TRBD1 (5 bases). This CDR3 is 15 amino acids long. Trimming pared 3 bases from V and 5 bases from J, leaving 15 bases between. Germline values: CDR1 SGHKS, CDR2 YYEKEE (reference sequence).

As DNA, the CDR3 is TGTGCCAGCAGCTATCCTGGGGGGGGAGATACGCAGTATTTT. It yields the protein CASSYPGGGDTQYF. The chain links TRBV7-8 to TRBJ2-3; 7 bases agree with TRBD2. Germline lookup yields CDR1 SGHVS and CDR2 FQNEAQ. The CDR3 length is 14 residues. The ends lost 4 bases at V and 5 bases at J; junction bases unmatched: 6.

The rearrangement links TRBV7-6 to TRBJ1-1; 7 nucleotides align to TRBD1. V shed 5 bases, J shed 2 bases, and the junction held 5 bases outside the gene matches. Germline V gives CDR1 SGHVS, CDR2 FNYEAQ. The CDR3 runs to 14 residues. The CDR3 nucleotides are TGTGCCAGCAGCCTCCACAGGGGAAACACTGAAGCTTTCTTT. This encodes CASSLHRGNTEAFF.

This clone occurred a few times. At one boundary the junction diverges from the germline segment, which might be a read error. V gene TRBV11-1 combines with J gene TRBJ1-6; D remains ambiguous. CDR1 and CDR2 from the germline V gene are SGHAT and FQDESV (reference sequence). This CDR3 contains 10 residues. CDR3 residues: CASSLRDQPF. For the CDR3, the DNA is TGTGCCAGCAGCTTAAGGGATCAGCCGTTT. The full variable domain, rest sourced from reference TRBV11-1 and TRBJ1-6, is EAEVAQSPRYKITEKSQAVAFWCDPISGHATLYWYRQILGQGPELLVQFQDESVVDDSQLPKDRFSAERLKGVDSTLKIQPAELGDSAMYLCASSLRDQPFGNGTRLTVT.

This clone occurred a few times. The chain recombines TRBV2 with TRBJ1-2; maybe TRBD1 (5 bases). Trimming cost V 3 bases and J 7 bases, with 12 bases left between them. Germline V gene sequence: CDR1 SNHLY, CDR2 FYNNEI. The CDR3 is 13 amino acids. CDR3: CASSEQGRRGYTF. In DNA form, the CDR3 reads TGTGCCAGCAGTGAGCAGGGAAGGCGTGGCTACACCTTC.

With respect to this clone: One end of the junction fails to match germline, which may point to a read error. The V gene is TRBV27, the J gene TRBJ2-5, with a weak D call TRBD2 (6 bases). Germline V gene sequence: CDR1 MNHEY, CDR2 SMNVEV (reference sequence). The CDR3 has 15 residues. CDR3 DNA: TGTGCCAGCAGCCCCCAGCGCGGGGCCCAAGGGACCCAGTACTTC. Its protein is CASSPQRGAQGTQYF.

The V gene is TRBV6-1, the J gene TRBJ2-1, with 9 bases matching TRBD1. V lost 9 bases to trimming and J lost 8 bases; unmatched junction nucleotides: 8. Germline V gives CDR1 MNHNS, CDR2 SASEGT. The CDR3 has 13 amino acids. CDR3 amino acids: CASGQGRIDEQFF. CDR3 sequence (DNA): TGTGCCAGTGGACAGGGGAGAATAGATGAGCAGTTCTTC.

The chain carries TRBV27 and TRBJ1-1; D is unresolved. Trimming took off 3 bases at V and 2 bases at J, with 7 bases between the two ends. Germline assignment: CDR1 MNHEY and CDR2 SMNVEV (reference sequence). The CDR3 loop spans 13 amino acids. In DNA, the CDR3 is TGTGCCAGCAGTTTCTGGGGAAACACTGAAGCTTTCTTT. Residues: CASSFWGNTEAFF.

This clone has only a few counts. The chain carries TRBV7-2 and TRBJ1-2; D remains unclear. V dropped 2 bases and J dropped 2 bases, with 12 bases sitting between them. Germline V gene sequence: CDR1 SGHTA, CDR2 FQGNSA. The CDR3 runs 15 residues. The CDR3 nucleotides are TGTGCCAGCAGCTTAATGCCAGTCCGAAACTATGGCTACACCTTC. This codes for CASSLMPVRNYGYTF.

The genes are TRBV7-9 and TRBJ1-1, with a tentative D call TRBD1 (6 bases). Germline CDR1 reads SEHNR; CDR2 reads FQNEAQ (reference sequence). The V end was cut by 5 bases, the J end by 1 base, with 11 bases between. This CDR3 spans 14 amino acids. The CDR3, as DNA: TGTGCCAGCAGCCTGGACAGCTGGAACACTGAAGCTTTCTTT. This codes for CASSLDSWNTEAFF.

This clone was recorded a few times. The chain recombines TRBV19 with TRBJ1-4; the match to TRBD1 covers 9 bases. CDR3 length: 14 amino acids. Unmatched junction bases numbered 7, after V lost 6 bases and J lost 8 bases. Germline-derived CDR1 and CDR2 are LNHDA and SQIVND (reference sequence). DNA for the CDR3: TGTGCCAGTAGCACGACAGGGGGAGTAGAAAAACTGTTTTTT. This translates into CASSTTGGVEKLFF.

The CDR3 here is CASSLATGPWGYTF. The CDR3, as DNA: TGTGCCAGTAGTCTGGCGACAGGGCCATGGGGCTACACCTTC. The chain has TRBV19 and TRBJ1-2; TRBD1 agrees at 7 bases. Per the germline V gene, CDR1 is LNHDA and CDR2 is SQIVND (reference sequence). V trimming: 5 bases; J trimming: 8 bases; junction bases outside the gene matches: 11. The CDR3 is 14 amino acids.

The V call is TRBV7-9, the J call TRBJ2-3, with 7 nucleotides matching TRBD2. CDR3 size: 16 residues. The germline V gene encodes CDR1 SEHNR and CDR2 FQNEAQ (reference sequence). With 1 base clipped from V and 14 bases from J, the junction kept 18 bases outside the gene matches. CDR3 DNA: TGTGCCAGCAGCTTAGGTCGCTCCGGGTGGCTAGCGGACGGGTATTTT. As protein: CASSLGRSGWLADGYF.

The chain combines TRBV12-5 with TRBJ2-1, with 9 bases fitting TRBD2. The junction had 8 bases not matched to a gene; V was cut back by 6 bases and J by 2 bases. CDR3 length equals 16 residues. Germline V lookup: CDR1 LGHNT, CDR2 FRNRAP. The CDR3 DNA reads TGTGCTAGTGGGTTAATCCTAGCGGGGCCCTACAATGAGCAGTTCTTC. This gives the protein CASGLILAGPYNEQFF.